This T cell receptor (beta chain) was sequenced in a study of CXCR3-negative and CXCR3-positive naive CD8 T cells. This CDR3 contains 14 residues. The germline CDR1 and CDR2 sequences are MNHEY and SVGAGI. Naive cells were sorted as CD45RO-, CCR7+, CD27+ and CD95-. Details on this clonotype: Antigen: not known.

Through 5' RACE with UMI labels, the TRB cDNA libraries were prepared. TCRdb reprocessed the 5' RACE reads and stores each CDR3 protein as one record, lacking DNA. The sample totals 150,000 to 170,000 distinct CDR3 sequences. Study-wide results and caveats: In both naive subsets diversity was comparably high, whereas memory CD8+ cells showed much lower diversity. CXCR3-positive naive cells had more hydrophobic TRB CDR3s than CXCR3-negative naive cells. For naive cells, CXCR3-negative and CXCR3-positive subsets had similar TRBV-TRBJ usage; for memory cells, usage differed.

This clonotype was sampled from a human donor in good health. Some clones in this sample may be carry-over from other donors' samples. What was sequenced was naive CXCR3+ CD8+ T cells from blood. This sample's subset: CD45RO-CCR7+CD27+CD95- naive CD8+ T cells expressing CXCR3 (TNR3+). This rearrangement joins TRBV6-5 to TRBJ2-1; TCRdb names TRBD2, which stays unverified in the absence of DNA. CDR3 sequence: CASRTSSSYNEQFF.